This T cell receptor beta chain is from a study of identical twins. The CDR3 consists of 12 residues. Looked up from germline, CDR1 is SQVTM and CDR2 is ANQGSEA. Trimming removed 6 bases at V and 10 bases at J, with 18 bases between. Unique molecular identifiers were present on the cDNA, and a universal primer site came from template switching. Each CDR3 protein is one row after TCRdb ran MiXCR on the 5' RACE reads. The sample includes some 320,000 distinct CDR3 sequences, over 9% of them seen just once. These data were also filed under a second study, of yellow fever vaccine responses in identical twins.

The chain carries TRBV29-1 and TRBJ1-1; TRBD1 might be the D (6 bases). The sequencing sample was made of CD8+ T cells sorted from blood. This receptor was taken from a woman aged 18-29 years in good health. The CDR3 here is CSVEGVGGGAFF. In DNA form, the CDR3 reads TGCAGCGTGGAGGGAGTCGGAGGGGGAGCTTTCTTT.